This T cell receptor (beta chain) was found in a study of persistence of HIV-infected CD4 T cells. V was clipped by 4 bases and J by 8 bases, with 13 bases between them. CDR1 LGHDT and CDR2 YNNKEL come from the germline V gene (reference sequence). The CDR3 spans 13 residues. Study-wide results and limits: Compared with CD3/CD28-stimulated cells, CMV- and Gag-responding cells showed lower TCRbeta richness.

Nonspecific anti-CD3/anti-CD28 bead stimulation represents the broad CD4+ T cell repertoire. Sorting of responding CD4+ T cells relied on upregulated CD40 ligand together with CD69. For at least 4 years, plasma HIV-1 RNA was undetectable (<50 copies/mL). PBMCs were depleted of CD8+ T cells before stimulation. The immunoSEQ assay was version 4, run in survey mode. TCRdb's table, derived via immunoSEQ multiplex PCR, lists solely in-frame clones and lacks some. The sample has tens of thousands of clones; roughly 87% are singletons. With regard to this clone: Its antigen is unknown.

The chain recombines TRBV3-1 (or the pseudogene TRBV3-2) with TRBJ2-3; no clear D gene. Sequencing used CD4+ T cells sorted from PBMCs after roughly 18-hour stimulation, obtained from a patient who received antiretroviral therapy. The receptor was derived from an adult man with HIV who was CMV-seropositive. This chain's CDR3 is CASSPLERGTQYF. The CDR3, as DNA: TGTGCCAGCAGCCCCCTTGAGCGAGGTACGCAGTATTTT.